This section outlines one T cell receptor (beta chain) sequence together with its context. The antigen is unknown. Each CDR3 protein gets one entry in TCRdb, which reprocessed the 5' RACE reads and gives no DNA. In total, the table holds approximately 420,000 distinct CDR3 sequences. The CDR3 is 15 residues long. From germline, CDR1 is KGHDR and CDR2 SFDVKD. This record belongs to a study of T cells expressing NK-cell markers. Study conclusions and caveats: The leading position in the CD3+CD56-NKG2C+ fraction of a handful of donors also went to these clonotypes. Dominant NKG2C+ clonotypes were found to form about 1.0-7.5% of CD8+ T cells in six donors.

The source material was blood T cells: a sorted CD56 or NKG2C T cell subset, CD4+ or CD8+ T cells, or bulk PBMC T cells (not recorded which). The clonotype originates from a woman aged 45-65 years in good health. The chain is built from TRBV24-1 and TRBJ2-1; TCRdb's D gene call, TRBD1, goes unchecked for lack of DNA. The CDR3 region is CATSGGTGILDEQFF.